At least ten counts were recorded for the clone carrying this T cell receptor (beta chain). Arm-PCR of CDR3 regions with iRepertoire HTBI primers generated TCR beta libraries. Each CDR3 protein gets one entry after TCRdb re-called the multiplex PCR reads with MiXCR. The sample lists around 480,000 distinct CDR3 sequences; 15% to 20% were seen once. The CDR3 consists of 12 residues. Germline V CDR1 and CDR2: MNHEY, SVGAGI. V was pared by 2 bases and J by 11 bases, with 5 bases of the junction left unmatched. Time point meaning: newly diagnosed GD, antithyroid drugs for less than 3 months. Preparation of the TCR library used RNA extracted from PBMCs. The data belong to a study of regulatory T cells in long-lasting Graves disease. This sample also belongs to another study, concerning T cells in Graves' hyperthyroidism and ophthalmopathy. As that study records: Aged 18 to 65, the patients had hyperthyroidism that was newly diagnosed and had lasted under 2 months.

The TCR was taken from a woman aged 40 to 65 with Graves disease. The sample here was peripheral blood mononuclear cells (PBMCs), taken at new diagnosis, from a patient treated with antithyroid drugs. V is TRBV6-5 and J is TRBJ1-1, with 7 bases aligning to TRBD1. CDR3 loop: CASSYGDRVAFF. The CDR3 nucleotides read TGTGCCAGCAGTTACGGCGACAGGGTGGCTTTCTTT.